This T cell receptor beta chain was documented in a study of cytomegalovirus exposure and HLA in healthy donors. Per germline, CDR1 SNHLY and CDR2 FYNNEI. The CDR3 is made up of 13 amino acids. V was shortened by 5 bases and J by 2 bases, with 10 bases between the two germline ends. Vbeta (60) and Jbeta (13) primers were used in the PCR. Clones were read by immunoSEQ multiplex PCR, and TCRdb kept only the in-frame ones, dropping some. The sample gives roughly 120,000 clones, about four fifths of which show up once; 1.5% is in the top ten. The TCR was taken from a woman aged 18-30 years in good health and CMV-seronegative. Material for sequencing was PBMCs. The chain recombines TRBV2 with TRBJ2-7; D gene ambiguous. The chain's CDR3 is CASSSEATYEQYF. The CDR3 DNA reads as TGTGCCAGCAGTTCTGAGGCCACCTACGAGCAGTACTTC.